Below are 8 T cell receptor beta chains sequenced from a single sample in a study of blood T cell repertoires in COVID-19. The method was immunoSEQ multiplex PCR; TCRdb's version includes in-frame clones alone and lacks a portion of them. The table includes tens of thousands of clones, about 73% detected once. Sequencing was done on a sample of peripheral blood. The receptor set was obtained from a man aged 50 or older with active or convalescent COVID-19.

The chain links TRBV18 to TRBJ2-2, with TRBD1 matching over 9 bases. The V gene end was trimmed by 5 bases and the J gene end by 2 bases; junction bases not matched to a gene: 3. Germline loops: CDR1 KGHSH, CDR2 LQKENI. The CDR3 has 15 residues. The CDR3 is CASSKGQGNTGELFF. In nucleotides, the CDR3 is TGTGCCAGCTCAAAGGGACAGGGAAACACCGGGGAGCTGTTTTTT.

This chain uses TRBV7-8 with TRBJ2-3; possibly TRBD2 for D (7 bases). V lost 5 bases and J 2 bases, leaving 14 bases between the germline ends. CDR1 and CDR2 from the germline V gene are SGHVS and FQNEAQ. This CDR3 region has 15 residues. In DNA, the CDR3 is TGTGCCAGCAGCCAGGGGAGGGTATACACAGATACGCAGTATTTT. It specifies CASSQGRVYTDTQYF.

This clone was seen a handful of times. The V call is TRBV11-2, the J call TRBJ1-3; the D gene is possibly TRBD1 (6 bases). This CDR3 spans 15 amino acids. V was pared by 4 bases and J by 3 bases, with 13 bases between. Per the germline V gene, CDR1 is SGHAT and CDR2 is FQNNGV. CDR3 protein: CASSSSGALGNTIYF. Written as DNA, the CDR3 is TGTGCCAGCAGCTCTTCAGGGGCGCTTGGAAACACCATATATTTT.

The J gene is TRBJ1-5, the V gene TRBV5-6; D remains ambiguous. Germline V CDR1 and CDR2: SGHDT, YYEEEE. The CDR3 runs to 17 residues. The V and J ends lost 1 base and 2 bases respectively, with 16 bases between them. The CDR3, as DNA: TGTGCCAGCAGCTTGAGGCAAACGGGTACGGGCAATCAGCCCCAGCATTTT. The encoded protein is CASSLRQTGTGNQPQHF.

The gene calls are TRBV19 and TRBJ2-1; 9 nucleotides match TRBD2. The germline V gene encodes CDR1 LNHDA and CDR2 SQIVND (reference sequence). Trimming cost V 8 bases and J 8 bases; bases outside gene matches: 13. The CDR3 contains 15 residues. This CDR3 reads CASERGGGALYEQFF. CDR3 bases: TGTGCCAGTGAGAGAGGCGGGGGGGCCCTATATGAGCAGTTCTTC.

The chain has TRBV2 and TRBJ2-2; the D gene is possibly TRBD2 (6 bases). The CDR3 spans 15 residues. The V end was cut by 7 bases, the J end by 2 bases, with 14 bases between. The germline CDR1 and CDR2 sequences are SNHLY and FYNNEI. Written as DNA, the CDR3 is TGTGCCAGCAAAAGGGGAGGCTTAAACACCGGGGAGCTGTTTTTT. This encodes CASKRGGLNTGELFF.

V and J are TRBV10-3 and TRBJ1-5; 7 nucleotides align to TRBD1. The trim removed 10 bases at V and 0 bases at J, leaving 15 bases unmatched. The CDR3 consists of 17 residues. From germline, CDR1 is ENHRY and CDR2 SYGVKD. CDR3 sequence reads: CATRTGGGEYSNQPQHF. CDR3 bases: TGTGCCACTCGGACAGGCGGCGGGGAATATAGCAATCAGCCCCAGCATTTT.

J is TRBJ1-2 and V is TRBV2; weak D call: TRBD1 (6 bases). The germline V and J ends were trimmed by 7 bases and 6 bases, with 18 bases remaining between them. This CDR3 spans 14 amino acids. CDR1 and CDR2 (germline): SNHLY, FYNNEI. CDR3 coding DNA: TGTGCCAGCACAAGGACAGCCCTAATGGATGGCTACACCTTC. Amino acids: CASTRTALMDGYTF. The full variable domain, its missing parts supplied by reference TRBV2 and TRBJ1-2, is EPEVTQTPSHQVTQMGQEVILRCVPISNHLYFYWYRQILGQKVEFLVSFYNNEISEKSEIFDDQFSVERPDGSNFTLKIRSTKLEDSAMYFCASTRTALMDGYTFGSGTRLTVV.